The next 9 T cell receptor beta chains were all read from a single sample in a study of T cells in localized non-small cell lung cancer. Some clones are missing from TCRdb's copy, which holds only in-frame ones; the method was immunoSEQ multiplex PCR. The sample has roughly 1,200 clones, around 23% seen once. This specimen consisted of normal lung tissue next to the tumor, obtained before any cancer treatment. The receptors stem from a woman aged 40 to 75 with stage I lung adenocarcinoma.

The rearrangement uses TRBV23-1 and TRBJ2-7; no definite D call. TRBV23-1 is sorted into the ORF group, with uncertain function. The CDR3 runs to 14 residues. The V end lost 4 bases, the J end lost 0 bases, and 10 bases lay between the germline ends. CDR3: CASSRGNFSYEQYF. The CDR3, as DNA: TGCGCCAGCAGTCGGGGAAATTTCTCCTACGAGCAGTACTTC.

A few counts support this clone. The CDR3 nucleotides are TGTGCCAGCAAAGCCGGGACTAGCAGCAATGAGCAGTTCTTC. The encoded protein is CASKAGTSSNEQFF. J is TRBJ2-1 and V is TRBV11-3; 9 bases match TRBD2. Germline V gene lookup returns CDR1 SGHNT and CDR2 YENEEA. V trimming: 7 bases; J trimming: 6 bases; junction bases outside the gene matches: 7. The CDR3 consists of 14 residues. Full variable domain (missing parts from reference TRBV11-3 and TRBJ2-1): EAGVVQSPRYKIIEKKQPVAFWCNPISGHNTLYWYLQNLGQGPELLIRYENEEAVDDSQLPKDRFSAERLKGVDSTLKIQPAELGDSAVYLCASKAGTSSNEQFFGPGTRLTVL.

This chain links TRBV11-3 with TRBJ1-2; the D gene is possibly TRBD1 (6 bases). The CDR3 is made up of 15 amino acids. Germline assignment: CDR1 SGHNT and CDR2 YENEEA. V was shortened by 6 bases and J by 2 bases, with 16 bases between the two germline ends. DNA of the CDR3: TGTGCCAGCAGGGGGGGCGGCCGCAAAAACTATGGCTACACCTTC. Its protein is CASRGGGRKNYGYTF.

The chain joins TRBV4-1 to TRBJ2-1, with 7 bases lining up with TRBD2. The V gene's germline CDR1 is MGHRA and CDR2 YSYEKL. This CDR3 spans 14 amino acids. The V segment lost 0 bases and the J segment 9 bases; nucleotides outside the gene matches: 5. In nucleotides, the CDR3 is TGCGCCAGCAGCCAAGATTGGACTAGTCGTGAGCAGTTCTTC. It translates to CASSQDWTSREQFF.

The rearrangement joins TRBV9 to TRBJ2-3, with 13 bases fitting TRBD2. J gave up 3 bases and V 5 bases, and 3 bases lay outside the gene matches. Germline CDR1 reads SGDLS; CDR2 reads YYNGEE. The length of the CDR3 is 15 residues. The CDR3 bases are TGTGCCAGCAGTGAGGGACTAGCGGGAACAGATACGCAGTATTTT. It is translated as CASSEGLAGTDTQYF.

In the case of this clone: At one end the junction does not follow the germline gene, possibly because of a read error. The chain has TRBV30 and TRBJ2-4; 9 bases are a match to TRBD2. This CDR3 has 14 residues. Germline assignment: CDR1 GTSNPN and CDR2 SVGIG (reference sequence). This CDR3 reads CAWSPGLAQNIQYF. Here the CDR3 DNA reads TGTGCCTGGAGTCCGGGACTAGCCCAAAACATTCAGTACTTC.

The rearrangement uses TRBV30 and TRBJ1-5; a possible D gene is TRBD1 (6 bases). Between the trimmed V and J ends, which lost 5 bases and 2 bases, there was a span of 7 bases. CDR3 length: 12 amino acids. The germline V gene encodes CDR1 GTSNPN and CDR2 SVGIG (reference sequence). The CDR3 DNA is TGTGCCTGGGGGGGCGGCAATCAGCCCCAGCATTTT. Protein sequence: CAWGGGNQPQHF.

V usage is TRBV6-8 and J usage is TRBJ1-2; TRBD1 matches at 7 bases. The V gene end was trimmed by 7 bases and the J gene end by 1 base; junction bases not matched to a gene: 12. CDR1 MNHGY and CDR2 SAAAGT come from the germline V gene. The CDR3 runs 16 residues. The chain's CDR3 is CASTLEGAADNYGYTF. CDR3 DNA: TGTGCCAGCACCCTAGAGGGGGCAGCTGATAACTATGGCTACACCTTC.

The CDR3 DNA reads TGTGCCAGCTCAACGAGCCCAGGGGGCCTAACCGGGGAGCTGTTTTTT. As protein: CASSTSPGGLTGELFF. This sequence joins TRBV18 and TRBJ2-2; 8 bases are a match to TRBD1. The CDR3 is 16 amino acids. The trim removed 5 bases at V and 5 bases at J, leaving 10 bases unmatched. Per germline, CDR1 KGHSH and CDR2 LQKENI.